The 17 T cell receptor beta chains in this list originate from one sample, sequenced in a study of blood T cell repertoires in COVID-19. Repertoires were generated with immunoSEQ multiplex PCR, while TCRdb's copy carries only in-frame clones and drops some. The data contain a few hundred thousand clones, around 84% of them seen just once; the ten biggest clones take up 4.1%. The sequencing input was PBMCs or T cells enriched from blood (not recorded which). The receptor source for this set is a man aged 25 to 40 with acute COVID-19.

The chain is built from TRBV21-1 and TRBJ2-3; the table's D call of TRBD1 was not tested on the DNA. TRBV21-1 is deemed a pseudogene. This CDR3 has 15 residues. CDR3 coding DNA: TGTGCCAGCAGCAAAGGGGCAGATGACACAGATACGCAGTATTTT. Amino acid sequence: CASSKGADDTDTQYF.

The J gene is TRBJ2-2, the V gene TRBV25-1; possibly TRBD1 for D (6 bases). The V end was cut by 8 bases, the J end by 3 bases, with 13 bases between. The CDR3 is made up of 14 amino acids. Germline lookup yields CDR1 MGHDK and CDR2 SYGVNS. The CDR3 DNA follows: TGTGCCAGCCAACAGGGATTCGACACCGGGGAGCTGTTTTTT. Translating gives CASQQGFDTGELFF.

The rearrangement uses TRBV2 and TRBJ1-6; possibly TRBD1 for D (6 bases). This CDR3 region has 13 residues. Germline assignment: CDR1 SNHLY and CDR2 FYNNEI. Trimming shortened V by 5 bases and J by 10 bases, and 12 bases separated the two germline ends. Here the CDR3 reads CASSRPGESPLHF. The CDR3 coding sequence is TGTGCCAGCAGTCGTCCAGGGGAATCACCCCTCCACTTT.

The chain recombines TRBV6-2 or TRBV6-3 with TRBJ2-7; D might be TRBD2 (5 bases). Between the trimmed V and J ends, which lost 5 bases and 3 bases, there was a span of 8 bases. The CDR3 has 12 residues. Germline values: CDR1 MNHEY, CDR2 SVGEGT. The CDR3 nucleotides read TGTGCCAGCAGTGGACTTTTCTACGAGCAGTACGTC. It translates to CASSGLFYEQYV.

This clone has a single count. The chain joins TRBV30 to TRBJ1-4; 8 nucleotides match TRBD1. This CDR3 is built from 14 residues. The V and J ends lost 7 bases and 7 bases, in that order; junction bases with no gene match: 11. Germline values: CDR1 GTSNPN, CDR2 SVGIG (reference sequence). CDR3 amino acids: CASTNTGGGEKLFF. CDR3 in DNA: TGTGCCTCCACAAATACAGGGGGAGGTGAAAAACTGTTTTTT.

J is TRBJ2-3 and V is TRBV7-2; TRBD2 agrees at 13 bases. CDR1 and CDR2 (germline): SGHTA, FQGNSA. V lost 6 bases, J lost 5 bases, and 5 bases stayed unmatched. The CDR3 extends over 15 amino acids. CDR3 DNA: TGTGCCAGCAGTTTTACTAGCGGGGGGGGAGATACGCAGTATTTT. Translation: CASSFTSGGGDTQYF.

The chain joins TRBV7-2 to TRBJ1-2; a weak D match, TRBD1 (5 bases). Between the trimmed V and J ends, which lost 3 bases and 5 bases, there was a span of 13 bases. The CDR3 runs to 14 residues. Germline V gene sequence: CDR1 SGHTA, CDR2 FQGNSA. The DNA for the CDR3 is TGTGCCAGCAGCTTGCGGGGGATGGAATATGGCTACACCTTC. Residues: CASSLRGMEYGYTF.

V and J are TRBV28 and TRBJ1-5; the D is unclear. The V end lost 4 bases, the J end lost 6 bases, and 13 bases lay between the germline ends. This CDR3 has 14 residues. In germline, CDR1 is MDHEN, CDR2 SYDVKM. The CDR3 sequence is CASSSTPTGQPQHF. Written as DNA, the CDR3 is TGTGCCAGCAGTTCCACTCCTACGGGTCAGCCCCAGCATTTT.

CDR3 sequence reads: CASSVKGRSDGYTF. The DNA of the CDR3 is TGTGCCAGCAGTGTCAAGGGGCGTTCGGATGGCTACACCTTC. The chain combines TRBV2 with TRBJ1-2; a possible D gene is TRBD1 (5 bases). CDR1 is SNHLY and CDR2 is FYNNEI in the germline V gene. The germline V and J ends were trimmed by 4 bases and 6 bases, with 15 bases remaining between them. This CDR3 is built from 14 residues. Combining the CDR3 with reference TRBV2 and TRBJ1-2 gives the whole variable domain EPEVTQTPSHQVTQMGQEVILRCVPISNHLYFYWYRQILGQKVEFLVSFYNNEISEKSEIFDDQFSVERPDGSNFTLKIRSTKLEDSAMYFCASSVKGRSDGYTFGSGTRLTVV.

A note on this clone: At one of its ends the junction is not consistent with the germline gene, which may arise from a read error. This CDR3 reads CASRETGHTEAFF. The CDR3 DNA is TGTGCCAGCAGGGAGACAGGTCACACTGAAGCTTTCTTT. The chain has TRBV5-1 and TRBJ1-1, with a possible D match to TRBD1 (6 bases). Germline CDR1 is SGHRS and CDR2 is YFSETQ. The CDR3 loop spans 13 amino acids.

The genes are TRBV19 and TRBJ2-3, with D possibly TRBD2 on 5 matching bases. Germline V gene sequence: CDR1 LNHDA, CDR2 SQIVND (reference sequence). The CDR3 is 16 amino acids. V lost 7 bases, J lost 6 bases, and 23 bases lay in between. The CDR3, as DNA: TGTGCCAGTAACCCTAGGACGAGACTATCTCCCGATACGCAGTATTTT. This translates into CASNPRTRLSPDTQYF.

V usage is TRBV19 and J usage is TRBJ2-5; TRBD1 is a possible D gene (5 bases). Germline V gives CDR1 LNHDA, CDR2 SQIVND (reference sequence). The CDR3 totals 14 residues. Trimming shortened V by 2 bases and J by 1 base, and 8 bases separated the two germline ends. CDR3 nucleotides: TGTGCCAGTAGTATACAGGGCTCCCAAGAGACCCAGTACTTC. It encodes CASSIQGSQETQYF.

The chain joins TRBV7-2 to TRBJ2-5; 10 bases align to TRBD1. Germline-derived CDR1 and CDR2 are SGHTA and FQGNSA. After removal of 5 bases from V and 5 bases from J, the junction contained 11 bases not matched to a gene. CDR3 length: 16 residues. The CDR3 DNA is TGTGCCAGCAGCCTTAGTTCCGGGACAGGGGAGGAGACCCAGTACTTC. Its protein product is CASSLSSGTGEETQYF.

The rearrangement joins TRBV19 to TRBJ1-1; D remains ambiguous. V was trimmed by 0 bases and J by 7 bases, leaving 9 bases between them. This CDR3 contains 13 residues. Germline V gene sequence: CDR1 LNHDA, CDR2 SQIVND (reference sequence). The CDR3 sequence: CASSIDPPGEAFF. In DNA form, the CDR3 reads TGTGCCAGTAGTATAGATCCCCCAGGTGAAGCTTTCTTT.

The CDR3 DNA reads TGTGCCAGCAGCTCGTCGGCACAGGTCCCTGGCTACACCTTC. It yields the protein CASSSSAQVPGYTF. The chain joins TRBV13 to TRBJ1-2, with TRBD1 as a possible D gene (5 bases). V was trimmed by 4 bases and J by 7 bases, leaving 16 bases between them. Germline lookup yields CDR1 PRHDT and CDR2 FYEKMQ (reference sequence). There are 14 residues in the CDR3.

The chain combines TRBV28 with TRBJ1-5; unclear D gene. This CDR3 spans 12 amino acids. The V and J ends lost 3 bases and 7 bases respectively, with 7 bases between them. Germline values: CDR1 MDHEN, CDR2 SYDVKM. The chain's CDR3 is CASSLKSQPQHF. The CDR3 nucleotides read TGTGCCAGCAGTTTGAAAAGCCAGCCCCAGCATTTT.

V gene TRBV7-8 combines with J gene TRBJ1-2; no firm D call. Trimming took off 6 bases at V and 8 bases at J, with 22 bases between the two ends. In germline, CDR1 is SGHVS, CDR2 FQNEAQ. The CDR3 runs 15 residues. This CDR3 reads CASSPRAGPPGGYTF. The CDR3, as DNA: TGTGCCAGCAGTCCCCGGGCGGGCCCCCCGGGAGGCTACACCTTC.